This TCR beta chain came from a study of technical replicates of blood from a few donors. This CDR3 spans 13 amino acids. V was cut by 2 bases and J by 6 bases, with 11 bases left in between. In germline, CDR1 is MNHNY, CDR2 SVGAGI (reference sequence). TCRdb keeps only in-frame clones here, not all; method: immunoSEQ multiplex PCR. The table has about 61,000 clones, roughly 97% seen once; the top ten hold approximately 0.19%. Sequenced: T cells isolated from PBMCs. This receptor was taken from a human donor in good health. The chain employs TRBV6-6 and TRBJ2-7, with a possible D match to TRBD1 (6 bases). In DNA, the CDR3 is TGTGCCAGCAGTTACGGACAGTACGGCGAGCAGTACTTC. This encodes CASSYGQYGEQYF.